The entry below gives a single T cell receptor (beta chain) sequence along with its context. Its antigen is still unknown. It has no much larger one-base neighbor in the sample; base qualities were not kept. Whole blood was collected in K2EDTA tubes by collaborating institutions according to the institutions' own protocols. For TCRbeta analysis, collaborators shipped samples in one of three forms: frozen whole blood, isolated PBMCs, or DNA extracted from either of those sample types. TCRbeta CDR3 regions were amplified from genomic DNA by means of the immunoSEQ Assay, a bias-controlled multiplex PCR. The authors' analysis ran thus. Within the assay, amplification of reference gene primers was used to estimate how many nucleated cells each sample contained. Sequence reads were collapsed and filtered to measure the absolute abundance of every unique TCRbeta CDR3 rearrangement. For each sample, productive Simpson clonality was calculated as the square root of Simpson's diversity index across productive rearrangements. This immuneACCESS table, as held by TCRdb, lists in-frame sequences with V and J called but not all clones. Of the missing ones, under half trace to an unresolved V gene in checked studies; the others have no known cause. V, J and clone size were drawn from that table, and D and trimming were deduced from the DNA. Within this sample are about 150,000 clones, with 84% of them counted one time only. The biggest ten clones account for less than 2.5% of the sample.

Counted from cysteine to phenylalanine, this CDR3 has 13 amino acids. CDR3 DNA is the only sequence kept; it has 39 bases, read in frame from the first base. V sheds 0 bases and J sheds 7 bases, leaving 9 bases between their ends. According to the germline V gene, CDR1 reads MNHEY and CDR2 reads SVGAGI. This sample was included in a study of blood T cell repertoires in COVID-19 (dated by TCRdb to about 2020). Background for the entire study: The collaborator samples originated in the United States, Italy and Spain and spanned the acute and convalescent phases of COVID-19. The prospective study material was composed of cDNA or gDNA derived from T cells, B-cell-depleted T cells, or PBMCs. Subjects who had been exposed to COVID-19, were actively infected with it, or had recovered from it provided the deeply sampled blood TCRbeta repertoires that made up the dataset. The repertoires were released in a freely available public database meant as a resource for research on the immune response to SARS-CoV-2. Samples came from the ongoing ImmuneRACE study (first 160 participants) plus 1,254 subjects from 6 global collaborators. Nearly every sample came with metadata listing a de-identified subject ID, COVID-19 status, age in years and sex. Where available, HLA class I and class II types were obtained from metadata supplied by the sample provider rather than from assay-based typing. The full study reports these points: The quantity of clinical and demographic metadata differed by source and by participant and was supplied without curation.

The sequence was obtained from a man between 65 and 80 years old with acute or convalescent COVID-19. The sequenced material came from peripheral blood. The receptor chain draws on TRBV6-5 and TRBJ1-1; TRBD1 is a weak D gene call, 5 bases matching. Read as DNA, the sequence is TGTGCCAGCAGTTACTCGAGTACAGGTGAAGCTTTCTTT. Protein translation: CASSYSSTGEAFF.